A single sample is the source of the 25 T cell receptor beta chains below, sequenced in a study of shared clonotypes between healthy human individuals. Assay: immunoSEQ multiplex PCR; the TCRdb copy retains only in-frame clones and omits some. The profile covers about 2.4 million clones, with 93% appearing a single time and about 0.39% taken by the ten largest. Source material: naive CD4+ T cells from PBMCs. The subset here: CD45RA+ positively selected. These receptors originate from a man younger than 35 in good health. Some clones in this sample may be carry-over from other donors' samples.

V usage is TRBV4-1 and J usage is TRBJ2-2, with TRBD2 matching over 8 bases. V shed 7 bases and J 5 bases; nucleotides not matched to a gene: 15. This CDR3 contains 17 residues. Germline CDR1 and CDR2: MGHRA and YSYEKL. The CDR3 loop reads CASTQEGAGGGTGELFF. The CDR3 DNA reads TGCGCCAGCACCCAGGAGGGTGCGGGAGGTGGTACCGGGGAGCTGTTTTTT.

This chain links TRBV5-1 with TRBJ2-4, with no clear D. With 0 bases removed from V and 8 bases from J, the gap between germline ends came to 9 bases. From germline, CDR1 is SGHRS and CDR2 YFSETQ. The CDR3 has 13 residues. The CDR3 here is CASSLGTMYIQYF. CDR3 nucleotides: TGCGCCAGCAGCTTGGGTACCATGTACATTCAGTACTTC. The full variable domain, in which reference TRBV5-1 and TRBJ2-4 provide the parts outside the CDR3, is KAGVTQTPRYLIKTRGQQVTLSCSPISGHRSVSWYQQTPGQGLQFLFEYFSETQRNKGNFPGRFSGRQFSNSRSEMNVSTLELGDSALYLCASSLGTMYIQYFGAGTRLSVL.

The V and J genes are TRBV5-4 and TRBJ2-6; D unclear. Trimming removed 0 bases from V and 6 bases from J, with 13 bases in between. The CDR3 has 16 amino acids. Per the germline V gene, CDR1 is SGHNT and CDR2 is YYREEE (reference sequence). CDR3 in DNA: TGTGCCAGCAGCTTGGGAAGTCGGTCCACGGCCAACGTCCTGACTTTC. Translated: CASSLGSRSTANVLTF.

In nucleotides, the CDR3 is TGTGCCATTAGAGCGCAGGGAGGCGAGCAGTACTTC. Its translation is CAIRAQGGEQYF. The rearrangement links TRBV10-3 to TRBJ2-7; TRBD2 might be the D (6 bases). The CDR3 consists of 12 residues. V shed 9 bases and J shed 6 bases, with 15 bases lying between them. Germline V gene lookup returns CDR1 ENHRY and CDR2 SYGVKD.

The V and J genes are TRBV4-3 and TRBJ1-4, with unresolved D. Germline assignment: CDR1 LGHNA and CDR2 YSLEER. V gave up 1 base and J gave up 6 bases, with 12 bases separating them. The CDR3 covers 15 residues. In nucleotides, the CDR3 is TGCGCCAGCAGCCAAGCTCCCTGGGGAGATGAAAAACTGTTTTTT. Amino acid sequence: CASSQAPWGDEKLFF.

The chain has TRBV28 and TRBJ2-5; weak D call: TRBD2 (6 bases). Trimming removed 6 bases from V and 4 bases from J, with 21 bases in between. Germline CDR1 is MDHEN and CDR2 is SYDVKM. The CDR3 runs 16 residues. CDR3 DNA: TGTGCCAGCAGGCAGCCGGGAGTGGGGGAAGGAGAGACCCAGTACTTC. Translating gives CASRQPGVGEGETQYF.

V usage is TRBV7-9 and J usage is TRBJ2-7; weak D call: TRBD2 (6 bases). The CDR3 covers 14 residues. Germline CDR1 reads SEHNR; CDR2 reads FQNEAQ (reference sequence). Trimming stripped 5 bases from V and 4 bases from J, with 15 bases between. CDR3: CASSRAQSGYEQYF. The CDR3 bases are TGTGCCAGCAGCCGAGCGCAGAGCGGGTACGAGCAGTACTTC. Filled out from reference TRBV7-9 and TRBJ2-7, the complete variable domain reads DTGVSQNPRHKITKRGQNVTFRCDPISEHNRLYWYRQTLGQGPEFLTYFQNEAQLEKSRLLSDRFSAERPKGSFSTLEIQRTEQGDSAMYLCASSRAQSGYEQYFGPGTRLTVT.

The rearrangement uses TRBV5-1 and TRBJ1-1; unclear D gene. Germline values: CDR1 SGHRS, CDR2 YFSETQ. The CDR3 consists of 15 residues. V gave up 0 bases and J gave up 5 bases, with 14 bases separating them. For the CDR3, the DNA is TGCGCCAGCAGCTTGGAAGGGATTCCGAGTACTGAAGCTTTCTTT. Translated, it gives CASSLEGIPSTEAFF.

CDR3 protein: CASMGDQPQHF. CDR3 DNA: TGTGCCAGCATGGGAGATCAGCCCCAGCATTTT. The chain recombines TRBV28 with TRBJ1-5, with D unclear. From germline, CDR1 is MDHEN and CDR2 SYDVKM. V lost 7 bases and J lost 5, with 6 bases in between. The CDR3 length is 11 residues.

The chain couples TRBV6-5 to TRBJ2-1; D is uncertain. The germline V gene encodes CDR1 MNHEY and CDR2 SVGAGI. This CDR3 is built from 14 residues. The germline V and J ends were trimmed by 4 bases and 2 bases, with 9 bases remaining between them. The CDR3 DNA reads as TGTGCCAGCAGTTTAGTCGTACCCTACAATGAGCAGTTCTTC. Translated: CASSLVVPYNEQFF.

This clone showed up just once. CDR3 nucleotides: TGCGCCAGCAGTCATTACAGGTTGTGTGGCTACACCTTC. It is translated as CASSHYRLCGYTF. V gene TRBV23-1 combines with J gene TRBJ1-2, with a weak D call TRBD1 (5 bases). TRBV23-1 is an open reading frame whose function is uncertain. V gave up 3 bases and J gave up 7 bases, with 12 bases separating them. The CDR3 is made up of 13 amino acids.

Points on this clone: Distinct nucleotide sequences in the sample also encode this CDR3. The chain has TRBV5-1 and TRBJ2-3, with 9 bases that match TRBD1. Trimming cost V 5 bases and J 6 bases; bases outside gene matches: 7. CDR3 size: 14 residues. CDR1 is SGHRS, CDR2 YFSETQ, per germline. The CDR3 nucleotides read TGCGCCAGCAGACCGGGACAGGGTACGGATACGCAGTATTTT. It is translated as CASRPGQGTDTQYF. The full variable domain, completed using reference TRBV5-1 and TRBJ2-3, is KAGVTQTPRYLIKTRGQQVTLSCSPISGHRSVSWYQQTPGQGLQFLFEYFSETQRNKGNFPGRFSGRQFSNSRSEMNVSTLELGDSALYLCASRPGQGTDTQYFGPGTRLTVL.

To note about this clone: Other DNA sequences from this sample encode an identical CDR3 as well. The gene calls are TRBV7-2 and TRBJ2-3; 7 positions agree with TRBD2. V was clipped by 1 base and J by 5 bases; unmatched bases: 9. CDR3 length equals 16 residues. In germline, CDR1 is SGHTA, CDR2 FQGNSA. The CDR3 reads CASSLGQRSGEDTQYF. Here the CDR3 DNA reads TGTGCCAGCAGCTTAGGTCAGCGGAGCGGGGAAGATACGCAGTATTTT.

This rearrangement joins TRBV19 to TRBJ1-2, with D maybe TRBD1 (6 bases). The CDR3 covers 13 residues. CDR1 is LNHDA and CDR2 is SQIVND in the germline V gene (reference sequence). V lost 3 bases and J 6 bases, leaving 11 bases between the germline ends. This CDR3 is CASSMRGRNGYTF. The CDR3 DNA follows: TGTGCCAGTAGTATGCGGGGGCGGAATGGCTACACCTTC.

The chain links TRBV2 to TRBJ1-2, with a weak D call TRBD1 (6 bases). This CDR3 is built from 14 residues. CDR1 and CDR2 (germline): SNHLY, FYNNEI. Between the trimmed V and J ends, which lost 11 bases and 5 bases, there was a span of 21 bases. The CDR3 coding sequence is TGTGCCGGAGCAGAAGGACGGGGGCCTTATGGCTACACCTTC. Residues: CAGAEGRGPYGYTF.

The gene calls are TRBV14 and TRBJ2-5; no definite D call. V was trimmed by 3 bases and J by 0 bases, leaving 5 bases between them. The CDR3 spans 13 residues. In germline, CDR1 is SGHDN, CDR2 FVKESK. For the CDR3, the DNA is TGTGCCAGCAGCCAGGTGTACCAAGAGACCCAGTACTTC. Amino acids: CASSQVYQETQYF.

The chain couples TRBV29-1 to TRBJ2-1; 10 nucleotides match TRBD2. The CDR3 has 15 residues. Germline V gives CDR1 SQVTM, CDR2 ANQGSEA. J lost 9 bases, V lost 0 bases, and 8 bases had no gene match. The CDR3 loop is CSVEDRSGRAPEQFF. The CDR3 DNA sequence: TGCAGCGTTGAAGATAGGAGCGGGAGGGCTCCTGAGCAGTTCTTC.

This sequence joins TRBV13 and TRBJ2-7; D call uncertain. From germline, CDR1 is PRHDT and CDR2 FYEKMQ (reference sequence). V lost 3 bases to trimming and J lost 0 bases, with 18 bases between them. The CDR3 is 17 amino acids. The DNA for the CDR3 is TGTGCCAGCAGCTTGGTGGGTCTCACTTCCCACTCCTACGAGCAGTACTTC. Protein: CASSLVGLTSHSYEQYF.

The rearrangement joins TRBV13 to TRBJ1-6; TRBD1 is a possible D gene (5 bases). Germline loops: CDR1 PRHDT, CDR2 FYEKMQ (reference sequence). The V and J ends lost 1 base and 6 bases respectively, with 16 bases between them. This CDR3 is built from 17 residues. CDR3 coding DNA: TGTGCCAGCAGCTTAGCTGCGGCCGGGACGATTAATTCACCCCTCCACTTT. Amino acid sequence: CASSLAAAGTINSPLHF.

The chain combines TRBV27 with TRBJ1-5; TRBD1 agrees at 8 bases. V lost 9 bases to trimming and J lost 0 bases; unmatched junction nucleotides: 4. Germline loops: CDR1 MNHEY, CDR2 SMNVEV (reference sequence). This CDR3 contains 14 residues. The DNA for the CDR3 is TGTGCCAGTTACGACAGGGGTAGCAATCAGCCCCAGCATTTT. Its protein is CASYDRGSNQPQHF.

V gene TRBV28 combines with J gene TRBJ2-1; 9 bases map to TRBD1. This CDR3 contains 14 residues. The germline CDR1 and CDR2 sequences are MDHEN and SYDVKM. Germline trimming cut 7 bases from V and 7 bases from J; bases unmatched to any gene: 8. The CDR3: CASITPGTGNEQFF. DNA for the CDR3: TGTGCCAGCATTACTCCCGGGACAGGGAATGAGCAGTTCTTC.

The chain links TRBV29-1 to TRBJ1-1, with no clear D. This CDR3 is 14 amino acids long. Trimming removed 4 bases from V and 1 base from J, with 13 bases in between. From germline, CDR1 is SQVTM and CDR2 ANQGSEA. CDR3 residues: CSVAGSRANTEAFF. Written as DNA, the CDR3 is TGCAGCGTTGCGGGGTCGAGGGCGAACACTGAAGCTTTCTTT.

The CDR3 region is CSVRARWVNYGYTF. The CDR3 coding sequence is TGCAGCGTCCGGGCTCGGTGGGTTAACTATGGCTACACCTTC. This rearrangement joins TRBV29-1 to TRBJ1-2; D is uncertain. V lost 6 bases to trimming and J lost 1 base, with 15 bases between them. Germline-derived CDR1 and CDR2 are SQVTM and ANQGSEA. This CDR3 contains 14 residues.

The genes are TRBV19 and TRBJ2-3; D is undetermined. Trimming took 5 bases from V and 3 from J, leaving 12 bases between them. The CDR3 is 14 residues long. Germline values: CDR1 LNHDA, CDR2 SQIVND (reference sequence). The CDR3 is CASSYAPGTDTQYF. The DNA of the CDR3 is TGTGCCAGTAGTTATGCACCTGGGACAGATACGCAGTATTTT. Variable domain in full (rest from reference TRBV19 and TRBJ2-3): DGGITQSPKYLFRKEGQNVTLSCEQNLNHDAMYWYRQDPGQGLRLIYYSQIVNDFQKGDIAEGYSVSREKKESFPLTVTSAQKNPTAFYLCASSYAPGTDTQYFGPGTRLTVL.

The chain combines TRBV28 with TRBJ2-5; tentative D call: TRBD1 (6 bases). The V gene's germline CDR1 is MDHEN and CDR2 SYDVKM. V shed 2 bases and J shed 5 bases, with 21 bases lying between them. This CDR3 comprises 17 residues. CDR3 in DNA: TGTGCCAGCAGTTTAGTCCGGTTAGACAGGACAAGGGAGACCCAGTACTTC. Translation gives CASSLVRLDRTRETQYF.